The 10 T cell receptor beta chains in this list originate from one sample, sequenced in a study of vaccination and CD4 T cells after COVID-19. Treatment denoted: roughly 10-day PBMC culture with coronavirus spike peptide pools or control peptides (ViraFEST assay). Scientists ran DNA taken from cultured CD4+ T cells through the Oncomine TCR Beta short-read assay for sequencing. TCRdb itself ran the PCR reads through MiXCR, one entry per CDR3 protein. The sample holds nearly 25,000 distinct CDR3 sequences, roughly 64% seen once. Their recognized antigens are unknown. Sequencing input: CD4+ T cells from blood, cultured in vitro. These receptors were collected from a human donor who had recovered from COVID-19.

The CDR3 loop reads CASSEIKGAGNQPQHF. DNA for the CDR3: TGTGCCAGCAGTGAAATTAAGGGGGCAGGCAATCAGCCCCAGCATTTT. The chain has TRBV6-1 and TRBJ1-5; 7 bases align to TRBD1. Unmatched junction bases numbered 6, after V lost 2 bases and J lost 2 bases. Germline V CDR1 and CDR2: MNHNS, SASEGT. The CDR3 is 16 amino acids.

V gene TRBV7-8 combines with J gene TRBJ2-5; maybe TRBD2 (5 bases). Germline V gene data show CDR1 as SGHVS and CDR2 as FQNEAQ. The CDR3 is 13 amino acids. The V and J ends lost 5 bases and 1 base respectively, with 8 bases between them. CDR3 protein: CASSGGGQETQYF. The CDR3, as DNA: TGTGCCAGCAGCGGCGGAGGCCAAGAGACCCAGTACTTC.

The chain links TRBV28 to TRBJ1-4; 7 positions agree with TRBD1. CDR1 and CDR2 from the germline V gene are MDHEN and SYDVKM. The V gene end was trimmed by 5 bases and the J gene end by 5 bases; junction bases not matched to a gene: 5. This CDR3 has 14 amino acids. This CDR3 is CASSHRGANEKLFF. CDR3 DNA sequence: TGTGCCAGCAGTCACAGGGGCGCAAATGAAAAACTGTTTTTT.

The CDR3 coding sequence is TGTGCCAGCAGAGAGGCAGGGGGCTACGAGCAGTACTTC. This gives the protein CASREAGGYEQYF. The chain couples TRBV28 to TRBJ2-7; 7 bases are a match to TRBD1. Germline loops: CDR1 MDHEN, CDR2 SYDVKM. V lost 6 bases and J lost 3; bases outside the gene matches: 5. The CDR3 spans 13 residues.

V and J are TRBV29-1 and TRBJ2-1, with 11 bases fitting TRBD1. This CDR3 has 14 amino acids. The V and J ends lost 7 bases and 4 bases, in that order; junction bases with no gene match: 6. Germline V gene lookup returns CDR1 SQVTM and CDR2 ANQGSEA. CDR3 DNA: TGCAGCGCCGTGGGACAGGGGGAATACAATGAGCAGTTCTTC. This translates into CSAVGQGEYNEQFF.

V is TRBV6-5 and J is TRBJ1-5; D may be TRBD1 (6 bases). V shed 2 bases and J shed 6 bases, with 11 bases lying between them. Germline V gene lookup returns CDR1 MNHEY and CDR2 SVGAGI. The CDR3 contains 14 residues. The CDR3 sequence: CASSYTGQGQPQHF. CDR3 nucleotide sequence: TGTGCCAGCAGTTACACAGGGCAGGGTCAGCCCCAGCATTTT.

The chain joins TRBV6-5 to TRBJ2-2, with D maybe TRBD2 (5 bases). The V gene lost 0 bases and the J gene lost 6 bases, with 11 bases spanning the gap. The germline gives CDR1 MNHEY, CDR2 SVGAGI. This CDR3 has 15 amino acids. The CDR3 is CASSYSGGRAGELFF. CDR3 bases: TGTGCCAGCAGTTACTCAGGTGGGAGAGCCGGGGAGCTGTTTTTT.

The V call is TRBV29-1, the J call TRBJ1-2, with D uncertain. The CDR3 runs to 12 residues. The germline V and J ends were trimmed by 3 bases and 4 bases, with 9 bases remaining between them. Per germline, CDR1 SQVTM and CDR2 ANQGSEA. CDR3 in DNA: TGCAGCGTTGATAGGTATACCTATGGCTACACCTTC. Translated, it gives CSVDRYTYGYTF.

This clonotype has only a few counts. J is TRBJ1-4 and V is TRBV20-1; a weak D match, TRBD1 (6 bases). Germline assignment: CDR1 DFQATT and CDR2 SNEGSKA (reference sequence). Trimming cost V 4 bases and J 5 bases, with 11 bases left between them. The CDR3 spans 13 residues. Here the CDR3 DNA reads TGCAGTGCTAACCGGGGGCCCAATGAAAAACTGTTTTTT. Translating gives CSANRGPNEKLFF.

This clonotype was counted only a few times. The J gene is TRBJ2-4, the V gene TRBV27; 8 bases fit TRBD2. This CDR3 contains 14 residues. V was pared by 7 bases and J by 9 bases, with 11 bases of the junction left unmatched. Per germline, CDR1 MNHEY and CDR2 SMNVEV (reference sequence). DNA of the CDR3: TGTGCCAGCAAACCTAGCGGGCCCAAGGGCATTCAGTACTTC. Its translation is CASKPSGPKGIQYF.